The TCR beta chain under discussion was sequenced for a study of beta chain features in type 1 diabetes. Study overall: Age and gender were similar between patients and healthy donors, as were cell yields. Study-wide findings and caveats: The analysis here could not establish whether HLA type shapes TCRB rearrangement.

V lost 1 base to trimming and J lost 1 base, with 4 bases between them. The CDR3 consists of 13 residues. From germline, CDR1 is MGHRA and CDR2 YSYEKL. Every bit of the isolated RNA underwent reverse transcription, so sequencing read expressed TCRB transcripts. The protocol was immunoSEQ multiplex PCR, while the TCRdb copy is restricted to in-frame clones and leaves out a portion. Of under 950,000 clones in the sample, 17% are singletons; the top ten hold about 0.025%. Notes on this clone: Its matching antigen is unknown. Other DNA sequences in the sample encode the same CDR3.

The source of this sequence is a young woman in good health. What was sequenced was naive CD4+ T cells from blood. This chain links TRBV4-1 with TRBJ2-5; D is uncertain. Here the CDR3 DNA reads TGCGCCAGCAGCCAAGTTGGCCAAGAGACCCAGTACTTC. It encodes CASSQVGQETQYF.